The 32 T cell receptor beta chains in this list originate from one sample, sequenced in a study of blood T cell repertoires in COVID-19. Repertoires were generated with immunoSEQ multiplex PCR, while TCRdb's copy carries only in-frame clones and drops some. The sample holds roughly 290,000 clones; 89% are singletons and the top ten take around an eighth. Source material: peripheral blood. The receptors originated from a woman aged 60-75 years with acute or convalescent COVID-19.

This clone was detected only once. The genes are TRBV7-9 and TRBJ1-1; no clear D gene. The CDR3 spans 12 residues. Germline CDR1 SEHNR, CDR2 FQNEAQ (reference sequence). Trimming removed 5 bases from V and 6 bases from J, with 10 bases in between. The CDR3 reads CASSPGGPEAFF. CDR3 nucleotide sequence: TGTGCCAGCAGCCCCGGCGGGCCTGAAGCTTTCTTT.

This rearrangement joins TRBV9 to TRBJ1-3; perhaps TRBD1 as D (5 bases). Trimming took off 0 bases at V and 2 bases at J, with 9 bases between the two ends. CDR1 SGDLS and CDR2 YYNGEE come from the germline V gene. The CDR3 covers 15 residues. In nucleotides, the CDR3 is TGTGCCAGCAGCGTAGCACAGGCTACTGGAAACACCATATATTTT. Its translation: CASSVAQATGNTIYF.

This clone showed up just once. An end of the junction differs from the germline gene, which may be a read error. The V call is TRBV7-7, the J call TRBJ2-1, with 10 bases matching TRBD2. This CDR3 contains 19 residues. CDR1 and CDR2 (germline): SSHAT, FNYEAQ (reference sequence). The CDR3 here is CASSFQLAGIFSSYNEQFF. The CDR3 DNA sequence: TGTGCTAGCAGCTTCCAACTAGCGGGAATATTCAGCTCCTACAATGAGCAGTTCTTC.

This clone was counted a single time. The same CDR3 can be traced to other DNA sequences in this sample. This chain joins TRBV30 and TRBJ2-5; 7 positions match TRBD1. CDR1 GTSNPN and CDR2 SVGIG come from the germline V gene (reference sequence). This CDR3 region has 13 residues. V trimming: 2 bases; J trimming: 5 bases; junction bases outside the gene matches: 5. CDR3 coding DNA: TGTGCCTGGAGTAGGGGGCGCGGGGAGACCCAGTACTTC. As protein: CAWSRGRGETQYF.

The chain recombines TRBV5-4 with TRBJ2-1; tentatively, D is TRBD1 (5 bases). The germline V gene has CDR1 SGHNT and CDR2 YYREEE (reference sequence). The CDR3 is 15 amino acids. With 2 bases removed from V and 4 bases from J, the gap between germline ends came to 13 bases. CDR3 residues: CASSFRTGPYNEQFF. CDR3 sequence (DNA): TGTGCCAGCAGCTTTAGAACAGGCCCGTACAATGAGCAGTTCTTC.

The chain recombines TRBV7-3 with TRBJ2-7; 8 nucleotides align to TRBD2. There are 15 residues in the CDR3. Germline lookup yields CDR1 SGHTA and CDR2 FQGTGA. Trimming removed 1 base from V and 1 base from J; junction bases left unmatched: 3. CDR3 in DNA: TGTGCCAGCAGCTTAAACGGGAGGGGTTCCTACGAGCAGTACTTC. It is translated as CASSLNGRGSYEQYF.

The rearrangement joins TRBV4-3 to TRBJ2-5; D might be TRBD1 (6 bases). The CDR3 extends over 16 amino acids. V lost 4 bases and J lost 5, with 20 bases in between. Germline loops: CDR1 LGHNA, CDR2 YSLEER. CDR3 in DNA: TGCGCCAGCAGCCCTCTAATGGACAGCGTAGGGGAGACCCAGTACTTC. Translated, it gives CASSPLMDSVGETQYF.

This clone has only a few counts. This chain joins TRBV11-2 and TRBJ2-2, with D maybe TRBD1 (6 bases). There are 13 residues in the CDR3. The germline V and J ends were trimmed by 7 bases and 4 bases, with 10 bases remaining between them. Germline V gene data show CDR1 as SGHAT and CDR2 as FQNNGV. The DNA for the CDR3 is TGTGCCAGCACCCGAGGGGGCACCGGGGAGCTGTTTTTT. It yields the protein CASTRGGTGELFF.

J is TRBJ1-2 and V is TRBV10-3; TRBD1 matches 9 bases. Germline V gives CDR1 ENHRY, CDR2 SYGVKD. The CDR3 sequence is 15 residues long. The junction had 8 bases not matched to a gene; V was cut back by 3 bases and J by 6 bases. The CDR3 here is CAISDPDRGFDGYTF. CDR3 DNA: TGTGCCATCAGTGACCCGGACAGGGGTTTTGATGGCTACACCTTC.

The V gene is TRBV19, the J gene TRBJ2-3; D might be TRBD2 (5 bases). The germline V and J ends were trimmed by 7 bases and 1 base, with 9 bases remaining between them. The CDR3 is made up of 13 amino acids. Germline V gene lookup returns CDR1 LNHDA and CDR2 SQIVND (reference sequence). CDR3 sequence reads: CASNSGRTDTQYF. In DNA, the CDR3 is TGTGCCAGTAACAGCGGACGCACAGATACGCAGTATTTT.

The rearrangement uses TRBV7-3 and TRBJ2-5, with 8 bases fitting TRBD1. V dropped 5 bases and J dropped 2; count of bases not matched to a gene: 7. The germline V gene encodes CDR1 SGHTA and CDR2 FQGTGA. This CDR3 contains 15 residues. CDR3 sequence: CASSRGTGGQETQYF. DNA for the CDR3: TGTGCCAGCAGCCGCGGGACAGGAGGGCAAGAGACCCAGTACTTC.

V is TRBV3-1 (or the pseudogene TRBV3-2) and J is TRBJ2-5, with TRBD2 matching over 7 bases. The J segment lost 4 bases and the V segment lost 5 bases, leaving 13 bases of the junction unmatched. Germline V gene data show CDR1 as LGHDT and CDR2 as YNNKEL (reference sequence). This CDR3 is 16 amino acids long. CDR3 residues: CASSFRTRLVGETQYF. The CDR3 bases are TGTGCCAGCAGCTTTAGGACTAGATTGGTTGGAGAGACCCAGTACTTC.

This chain connects TRBV7-2 to TRBJ2-5, with D maybe TRBD2 (6 bases). With 3 bases removed from V and 0 bases from J, the gap between germline ends came to 11 bases. This CDR3 has 15 amino acids. Germline-derived CDR1 and CDR2 are SGHTA and FQGNSA. The CDR3 DNA reads as TGTGCCAGCAGCTTCCTAGCGCAGTACCAAGAGACCCAGTACTTC. Its translation is CASSFLAQYQETQYF.

The chain has TRBV5-1 and TRBJ2-5, with TRBD2 identical over 13 bases. CDR1 and CDR2 from the germline V gene are SGHRS and YFSETQ. With V trimmed by 4 bases and J by 1 base, 4 bases remained unmatched. The CDR3 has 16 amino acids. The CDR3 sequence is CASSQGLAGAQETQYF. The CDR3 bases are TGCGCCAGCAGCCAAGGACTAGCGGGGGCCCAAGAGACCCAGTACTTC.

J is TRBJ1-5 and V is TRBV18; D is possibly TRBD1 (5 bases). The CDR3 sequence is 17 residues long. Trimming stripped 3 bases from V and 2 bases from J, with 17 bases between. CDR1 KGHSH and CDR2 LQKENI come from the germline V gene. Written as DNA, the CDR3 is TGTGCCAGCTCACCGCTAGGAGGGGCCAGGGGCAATCAGCCCCAGCATTTT. This gives the protein CASSPLGGARGNQPQHF.

This clone came up once. This sequence joins TRBV5-1 and TRBJ1-2; D gene ambiguous. This CDR3 region has 12 residues. V was trimmed by 5 bases and J by 2 bases, leaving 7 bases between them. Germline CDR1 and CDR2: SGHRS and YFSETQ. CDR3 loop: CASRGENYGYTF. CDR3 DNA: TGCGCCAGCAGGGGCGAGAACTATGGCTACACCTTC.

The chain uses TRBV9 and TRBJ1-2, with TRBD1 matching 8 bases. J lost 7 bases, V lost 0 bases, and 11 bases had no gene match. The CDR3 totals 16 residues. Germline CDR1 is SGDLS and CDR2 is YYNGEE. CDR3 amino acids: CASSVGFRGGTGGYTF. DNA for the CDR3: TGTGCCAGCAGCGTAGGGTTTAGGGGGGGGACAGGTGGCTACACCTTC.

This clone was picked up one time. This chain uses TRBV2 with TRBJ1-5, with a tentative D call TRBD1 (5 bases). Germline V gives CDR1 SNHLY, CDR2 FYNNEI. This CDR3 is 15 amino acids long. V dropped 2 bases and J dropped 3 bases, with 11 bases sitting between them. The CDR3 spells CASSEKAQVNQPQHF. The CDR3 DNA follows: TGTGCCAGCAGTGAAAAGGCACAGGTCAATCAGCCCCAGCATTTT.

V is TRBV6-2 or TRBV6-3 and J is TRBJ1-1, with a possible D match to TRBD1 (5 bases). Germline assignment: CDR1 MNHEY and CDR2 SVGEGT. The germline V and J ends were trimmed by 6 bases and 1 base, with 12 bases remaining between them. The CDR3 spans 14 residues. The CDR3 nucleotides are TGTGCCAGCAGCCTTGCGACAGCGAACACTGAAGCTTTCTTT. Its protein is CASSLATANTEAFF.

The rearrangement uses TRBV7-9 and TRBJ2-7, with D possibly matching TRBD1 (5 bases). The CDR3 has 14 amino acids. The germline CDR1 and CDR2 sequences are SEHNR and FQNEAQ (reference sequence). V was shortened by 5 bases and J by 3 bases, with 14 bases between the two germline ends. CDR3 nucleotides: TGTGCCAGCAGCCGATCTTTACAGGACTACGAGCAGTACTTC. It yields the protein CASSRSLQDYEQYF. Combining the CDR3 with reference TRBV7-9 and TRBJ2-7 gives the whole variable domain DTGVSQNPRHKITKRGQNVTFRCDPISEHNRLYWYRQTLGQGPEFLTYFQNEAQLEKSRLLSDRFSAERPKGSFSTLEIQRTEQGDSAMYLCASSRSLQDYEQYFGPGTRLTVT.

The chain's CDR3 is CASSSPNWTVITDTQYF. The CDR3 coding sequence is TGTGCCAGCAGCTCCCCAAACTGGACAGTGATCACAGATACGCAGTATTTT. The chain is built from TRBV7-9 and TRBJ2-3, with a tentative D call TRBD1 (6 bases). The CDR3 has 17 residues. The V gene lost 4 bases and the J gene lost 2 bases, with 19 bases spanning the gap. The germline V gene has CDR1 SEHNR and CDR2 FQNEAQ (reference sequence).

This chain uses TRBV3-1 (or the pseudogene TRBV3-2) with TRBJ1-3, with D hard to call. This CDR3 is 14 amino acids long. CDR1 LGHDT and CDR2 YNNKEL come from the germline V gene (reference sequence). V was trimmed by 0 bases and J by 0 bases, leaving 3 bases between them. The CDR3 region is CASSQDSSGNTIYF. The CDR3, as DNA: TGTGCCAGCAGCCAAGACAGCTCTGGAAACACCATATATTTT.

V is TRBV7-2 and J is TRBJ2-7; weak D call: TRBD2 (6 bases). Germline CDR1 reads SGHTA; CDR2 reads FQGNSA. There are 14 residues in the CDR3. V dropped 6 bases and J dropped 5 bases, with 17 bases sitting between them. The CDR3 region is CASRAGTSFDEQYF. The CDR3 nucleotides read TGTGCCAGCAGGGCCGGGACTTCCTTCGACGAGCAGTACTTC.

The V call is TRBV6-4, the J call TRBJ2-1, with 7 bases lining up with TRBD2. CDR3 length equals 14 residues. Germline-derived CDR1 and CDR2 are MRHNA and SNTAGT. The junction had 3 bases not matched to a gene; V was cut back by 3 bases and J by 4 bases. The CDR3 protein is CASSEQRGYNEQFF. CDR3 nucleotides: TGTGCCAGCAGTGAACAGCGGGGATACAATGAGCAGTTCTTC.

The V and J genes are TRBV28 and TRBJ1-4; 9 bases align to TRBD1. J lost 5 bases, V lost 3 bases, and 4 bases had no gene match. The CDR3 contains 15 residues. Germline V gene sequence: CDR1 MDHEN, CDR2 SYDVKM. The CDR3 sequence: CASSFLTGGNEKLFF. CDR3 coding DNA: TGTGCCAGCAGTTTCCTGACAGGGGGAAATGAAAAACTGTTTTTT.

This clone was observed once. This chain joins TRBV4-3 and TRBJ1-1, with TRBD1 as a possible D gene (5 bases). The germline V and J ends were trimmed by 4 bases and 5 bases, with 17 bases remaining between them. The germline CDR1 and CDR2 sequences are LGHNA and YSLEER. The CDR3 loop spans 15 amino acids. The chain's CDR3 is CASSREAGLRTEAFF. CDR3 bases: TGCGCCAGCAGCCGAGAAGCGGGGCTTCGGACTGAAGCTTTCTTT.

V usage is TRBV2 and J usage is TRBJ2-6, with 7 bases matching TRBD1. With 9 bases clipped from V and 0 bases from J, the junction kept 5 bases outside the gene matches. CDR3 length: 15 amino acids. CDR1 and CDR2 (germline): SNHLY, FYNNEI. The CDR3 nucleotides are TGTGCCAGAGGGGACAGCGGCTCTGGGGCCAACGTCCTGACTTTC. The encoded protein is CARGDSGSGANVLTF.

The chain employs TRBV2 and TRBJ1-4, with D tentatively TRBD1 (6 bases). Per germline, CDR1 SNHLY and CDR2 FYNNEI. CDR3 length: 14 amino acids. Trimming shortened V by 7 bases and J by 8 bases, and 17 bases separated the two germline ends. CDR3 in DNA: TGTGCCAGCAAAGCTTCAGGGGCCGGAGAAAAACTGTTTTTT. Amino acid sequence: CASKASGAGEKLFF.

CDR3 region: CASSSDVGASNQPQHF. The CDR3 region has the DNA TGTGCCAGCAGCTCCGATGTGGGGGCTAGCAATCAGCCCCAGCATTTT. The chain is built from TRBV5-5 and TRBJ1-5; possible D gene TRBD1, 6 bases. The CDR3 extends over 16 amino acids. Trimming removed 3 bases at V and 0 bases at J, with 13 bases between. Germline V CDR1 and CDR2: SGHKS, YYEKEE (reference sequence).

J is TRBJ1-1 and V is TRBV4-1; 7 bases are a match to TRBD1. The V segment lost 3 bases and the J segment 1 base; nucleotides outside the gene matches: 5. Germline V gene lookup returns CDR1 MGHRA and CDR2 YSYEKL. This CDR3 has 15 amino acids. CDR3 residues: CASSHRQGPNTEAFF. CDR3 DNA sequence: TGCGCCAGCAGCCACCGACAGGGCCCGAACACTGAAGCTTTCTTT.

This chain links TRBV29-1 with TRBJ2-1; D unresolved. Germline V gives CDR1 SQVTM, CDR2 ANQGSEA. V was cut by 4 bases and J by 0 bases, with 10 bases left in between. The CDR3 spans 14 residues. CDR3 nucleotide sequence: TGCAGCGTTGCCCCCTTTAGCTCCTACAATGAGCAGTTCTTC. It is translated as CSVAPFSSYNEQFF.

J is TRBJ1-1 and V is TRBV7-2; D is uncertain. CDR1 SGHTA and CDR2 FQGNSA come from the germline V gene. The CDR3 is 12 amino acids. Trimming cost V 1 base and J 8 bases, with 8 bases left between them. CDR3 region: CASSLGTVEAFF. The DNA of the CDR3 is TGTGCCAGCAGCTTAGGCACGGTCGAAGCTTTCTTT. Using reference TRBV7-2 and TRBJ1-1 for the parts outside the CDR3, the full variable domain is GAGVSQSPSNKVTEKGKDVELRCDPISGHTALYWYRQSLGQGLEFLIYFQGNSAPDKSGLPSDRFSAERTGGSVSTLTIQRTQQEDSAVYLCASSLGTVEAFFGQGTRLTVV.